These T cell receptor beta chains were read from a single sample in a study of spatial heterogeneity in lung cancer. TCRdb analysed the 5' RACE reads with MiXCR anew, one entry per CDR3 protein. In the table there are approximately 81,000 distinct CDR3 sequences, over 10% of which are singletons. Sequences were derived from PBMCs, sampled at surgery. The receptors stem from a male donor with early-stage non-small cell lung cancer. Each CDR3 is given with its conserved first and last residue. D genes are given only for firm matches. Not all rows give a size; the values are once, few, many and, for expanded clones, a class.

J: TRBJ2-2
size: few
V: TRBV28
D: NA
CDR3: CASNPGFANTGELFF
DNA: TGTGCCAGCAATCCCGGCTTCGCGAACACCGGGGAGCTGTTTTTT

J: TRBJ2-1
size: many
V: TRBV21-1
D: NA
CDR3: CASSRADRSYNEQFF
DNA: TGTGCCAGCAGCAGAGCGGACCGATCCTACAATGAGCAGTTCTTC

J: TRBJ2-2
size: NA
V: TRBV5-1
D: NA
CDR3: CASSVGQNTGELFF
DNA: TGCGCCAGCAGCGTGGGACAGAACACCGGGGAGCTGTTTTTT

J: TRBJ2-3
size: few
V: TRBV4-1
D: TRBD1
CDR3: CASSQILRGQGSDTQYF
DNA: TGCGCCAGCAGCCAAATCTTGAGGGGGCAGGGGTCAGATACGCAGTATTTT

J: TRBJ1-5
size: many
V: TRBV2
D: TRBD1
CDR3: CASSADRASNQPQHF
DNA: TGTGCCAGCAGTGCAGACAGGGCTAGCAATCAGCCCCAGCATTTT

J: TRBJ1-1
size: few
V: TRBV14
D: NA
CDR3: CASSRGVGNMNTEAFF
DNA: TGTGCCAGCAGCCGGGGGGTCGGCAACATGAACACTGAAGCTTTCTTT

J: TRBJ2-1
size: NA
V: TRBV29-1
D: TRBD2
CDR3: CSVTTSGGGIGYNEQFF
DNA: TGCAGCGTAACGACTAGCGGGGGGGGGATAGGTTACAATGAGCAGTTCTTC

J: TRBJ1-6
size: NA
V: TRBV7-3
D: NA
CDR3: CASSLTSAYNSPLHF
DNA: TGTGCCAGCAGCTTAACATCGGCCTATAATTCACCCCTCCACTTT

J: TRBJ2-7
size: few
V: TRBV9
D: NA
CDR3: CASSGRIAPKDEQYF
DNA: TGTGCCAGCAGCGGTCGAATTGCGCCCAAGGACGAGCAGTACTTC

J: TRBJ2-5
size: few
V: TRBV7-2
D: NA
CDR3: CASSLAPGLSQETQYF
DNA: TGTGCCAGCAGCTTAGCACCGGGACTCTCACAAGAGACCCAGTACTTC

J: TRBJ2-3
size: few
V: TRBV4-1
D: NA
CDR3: CASSQDGHSRTDTQYF
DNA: TGCGCCAGCAGCCAAGATGGGCATTCCCGCACAGATACGCAGTATTTT

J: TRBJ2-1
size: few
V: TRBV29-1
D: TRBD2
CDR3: CSGGLAGGLEQFF
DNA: TGCAGCGGTGGACTAGCGGGAGGTCTTGAGCAGTTCTTC

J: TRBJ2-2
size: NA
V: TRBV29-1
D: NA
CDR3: CSVGASGFPNTGELFF
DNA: TGCAGCGTTGGGGCTTCGGGTTTTCCGAACACCGGGGAGCTGTTTTTT

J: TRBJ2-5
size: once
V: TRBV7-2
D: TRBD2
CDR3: CASSLELAVQETQYF
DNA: TGTGCCAGCAGCTTAGAACTAGCGGTCCAAGAGACCCAGTACTTC

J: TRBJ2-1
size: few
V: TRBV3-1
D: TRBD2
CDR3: CASSRTGTTYNEQFF
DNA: TGTGCCAGCAGCCGGACCGGGACTACCTACAATGAGCAGTTCTTC

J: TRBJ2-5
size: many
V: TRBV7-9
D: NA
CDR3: CASSLQEQETQYF
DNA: TGTGCCAGCAGCTTGCAGGAACAAGAGACCCAGTACTTC

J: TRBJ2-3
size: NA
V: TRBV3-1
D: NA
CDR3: CASSRRRGGADTQYF
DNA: TGTGCCAGCAGCCGCCGGCGGGGCGGGGCAGATACGCAGTATTTT

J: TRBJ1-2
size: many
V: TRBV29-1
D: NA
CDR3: CSVEDEKTYLNGYTF
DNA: TGCAGCGTTGAAGATGAAAAGACGTACCTCAATGGCTACACCTTC

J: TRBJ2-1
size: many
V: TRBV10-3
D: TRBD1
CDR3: CAISGDRASREDEQFF
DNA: TGTGCCATCAGTGGGGACAGGGCTTCCCGGGAGGATGAGCAGTTCTTC

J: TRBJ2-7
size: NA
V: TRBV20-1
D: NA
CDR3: CSARADTSRNEQYF
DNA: TGCAGTGCTAGAGCCGACACCTCGAGGAACGAGCAGTACTTC

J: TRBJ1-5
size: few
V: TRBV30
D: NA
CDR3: CAWSISREPQHF
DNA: TGTGCCTGGAGTATTAGTAGGGAGCCCCAGCATTTT

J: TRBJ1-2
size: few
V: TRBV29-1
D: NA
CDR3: CSVETYEGSNYGYTF
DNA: TGCAGCGTTGAAACTTACGAGGGTTCTAACTATGGCTACACCTTC

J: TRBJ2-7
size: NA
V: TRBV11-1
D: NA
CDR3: CASSLPNSYEQYF
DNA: TGTGCCAGCAGCTTACCTAACTCCTACGAGCAGTACTTC

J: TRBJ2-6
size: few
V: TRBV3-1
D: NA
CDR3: CASSGGGASNSGANVLTF
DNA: TGTGCCAGCAGCGGTGGGGGGGCCAGCAACTCTGGGGCCAACGTCCTGACTTTC

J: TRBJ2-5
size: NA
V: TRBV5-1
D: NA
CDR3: CASSPAVQRIQETQYF
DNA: TGCGCCAGCAGCCCTGCGGTACAGCGTATTCAGGAGACCCAGTACTTC